This TCR beta chain is drawn from a study of blood T cell repertoires in COVID-19. The assay was immunoSEQ multiplex PCR, and TCRdb's table has in-frame clones only and misses some. This table holds over 600,000 clones, 75% to 90% found once. Trimming removed 3 bases from V and 2 bases from J, with 8 bases in between. Germline lookup yields CDR1 SGHNT and CDR2 YYREEE (reference sequence). CDR3 size: 13 residues. This clone was picked up a small number of times. J is TRBJ1-1 and V is TRBV5-4; D not certain. Sequencing was carried out using peripheral blood. The sequence derives from a young woman with acute or convalescent COVID-19. The CDR3 spells CASSWATNTEAFF. The CDR3, as DNA: TGTGCCAGCAGCTGGGCCACTAACACTGAAGCTTTCTTT.